This T cell receptor beta chain appears in the sequencing data of a study of T cell repertoires in cytomegalovirus infection. Study context: In public TCR beta signatures, there were indications of both CMV infection and matching HLA type.

This clonotype was picked up a small number of times. Its antigen is unidentified. The CDR3 sequence is 16 residues long. V was pared by 8 bases and J by 1 base, with 21 bases between. CDR1 is MDHEN, CDR2 SYDVKM, per germline. MiXCR, run by TCRdb on the reads, gives a single entry per CDR3 protein. The sample records approximately 500,000 distinct CDR3 sequences, about 26% being singletons. Study-level results: Summed frequency of shared TCR beta families picked out CMV carriers who also had the relevant HLA. HLA-C-restricted CMV clonotypes gave the most frequent clonotype in two of eight donors.

Sequenced sample: PBMCs. The rearrangement joins TRBV28 to TRBJ2-7, with D perhaps assigned TRBD1 or TRBD2 (6 bases each). The sequence derives from a human donor in good health (CMV status not recorded). Some clones in this sample may be carry-over from other donors' samples. The CDR3 here is CASSDPRGRRSYEQYF. CDR3 sequence (DNA): TGTGCCAGCTCTGACCCTCGGGGGCGACGGTCCTACGAGCAGTACTTC.